A selection of T cell receptor beta chains follows, all from one sample in a study of blood T cell repertoires in COVID-19. Generated by immunoSEQ multiplex PCR, the TCRdb table keeps only in-frame clones and is missing some. The table records roughly 230,000 clones, nearly 90% of them present only once. What was sequenced was peripheral blood. These TCRs come from a woman aged 40 to 50 who had recovered from COVID-19. Each CDR3 is given with its conserved first and last residue. The order of the fields is D gene, clone size, V gene, J gene, CDR3 DNA, CDR3 protein. D genes are given only for firm matches. Rows may omit the clone size; those that give it use once, few, many or a size class.

>TRBD1|-|TRBV2|TRBJ2-7
TGTGCCAGCAGGACAGGGGCCGAGCAGTACTTC
CASRTGAEQYF
>TRBD2|-|TRBV19|TRBJ2-5
TGTGCCAGTAGTACCAGCGGGGGGGCCCCAGAGACCCAGTACTTC
CASSTSGGAPETQYF
>-|-|TRBV28|TRBJ1-5
TGTGCCAGCAGTTTATCCGGGGGTTTCAATCAGCCCCAGCATTTT
CASSLSGGFNQPQHF
>-|-|TRBV10-3|TRBJ2-1
TGTGCCATCAGCCCGGGACAATCTGTCAATGAGCAGTTCTTC
CAISPGQSVNEQFF
>-|-|TRBV5-5|TRBJ2-5
TGTGCCAGCAGTTACCGAATACAGGCCTCCTGGGAGACCCAGTACTTC
CASSYRIQASWETQYF
>TRBD1|-|TRBV28|TRBJ1-6
TGTGCCAGCAAAATACAGGGGGCGCTTAATTCACCCCTCCACTTT
CASKIQGALNSPLHF
>-|-|TRBV5-1|TRBJ2-6
TGCGCCAGCAGGACTGATTTTGGGGCCAACGTCCTGACTTTC
CASRTDFGANVLTF
>TRBD1|-|TRBV7-2|TRBJ2-5
TGTGCCAGCAGCTTAGGGGGGACAGGCGTTGAAGAGACCCAGTACTTC
CASSLGGTGVEETQYF
>TRBD1|-|TRBV2|TRBJ2-5
TGTGCCAGCAGGGGACAGTCTACCCAAGAGACCCAGTACTTC
CASRGQSTQETQYF
>-|few|TRBV14|TRBJ2-2
TGTGCCAGCAGCCGCCTAGGGGTTCTCACCGGGGAGCTGTTTTTT
CASSRLGVLTGELFF
>-|-|TRBV9|TRBJ2-6
TGTGCCAGCAGCGTTGACAGTAAAATCTCTGGGGCCAACGTCCTGACTTTC
CASSVDSKISGANVLTF
>TRBD2|once|TRBV28|TRBJ2-2
TGTGCCAGCAGTTTTGCGGGGGGGACAACCGGGGAGCTGTTTTTT
CASSFAGGTTGELFF
>-|-|TRBV24-1|TRBJ2-5
TGTGCCACCAGTGCCTCGGGACTGACGCAAGAGACCCAGTACTTC
CATSASGLTQETQYF
>-|-|TRBV7-9|TRBJ2-2
TGTGCCTGCCAACCGCTCACAGGGAACACCGGGGAGCTGTTTTTT
CACQPLTGNTGELFF
>-|-|TRBV10-2|TRBJ2-3
TGCGCCAGCAGTGATGTGCGGGGTGGAACAGATACGCAGTATTTT
CASSDVRGGTDTQYF
>TRBD1|-|TRBV18|TRBJ1-2
TGTGCCAGCTCTCCACCCGGACAGGCCACCTATGGCTACACCTTC
CASSPPGQATYGYTF
>-|-|TRBV6-5|TRBJ2-2
TGTGCCAGCAGTTACCAGAACACCGGGGAGCTGTTTTTT
CASSYQNTGELFF
>TRBD1|-|TRBV10-3|TRBJ2-7
TGTGCCACGACAGGGTTATACGAGCAGTACTTC
CATTGLYEQYF
>TRBD1|-|TRBV5-1|TRBJ1-2
TGCGCCAGCAGCTTGGAGGGACAGGGGAATGGCTACACCTTC
CASSLEGQGNGYTF
>-|-|TRBV28|TRBJ1-6
TGTGCCAGCAGCTCCACCTTCGGTCGGTCACCCCTCCACTTT
CASSSTFGRSPLHF
>-|-|TRBV7-9|TRBJ2-7
TGTGCCAGCAGCCCGATGGACAGTCCCAACGAGCAGTACTTC
CASSPMDSPNEQYF
>TRBD1|-|TRBV6-6|TRBJ1-3
TGTGCCAGCAGGCCAGGGACAGGATGGAACACCATATATTTT
CASRPGTGWNTIYF
>-|-|TRBV11-2|TRBJ1-2
TGTGCCAGCAGCTTAGTTCAGTCAGGGTGGAATGGCTACACCTTC
CASSLVQSGWNGYTF
>TRBD1|once|TRBV2|TRBJ1-5
TGTGCCAGCAGAGACCTTGGGACAGGGAATCAGCCCCAGCATTTT
CASRDLGTGNQPQHF
>-|-|TRBV13|TRBJ1-1
TGTGCCAGCAGCTTACATAGATCCCCCCTGAACACTGAAGCTTTCTTT
CASSLHRSPLNTEAFF
>TRBD1|-|TRBV19|TRBJ1-5
TGTGCCAGTACTATCACAGGGGGTAATCAGCCCCAGCATTTT
CASTITGGNQPQHF
>-|-|TRBV21-1|TRBJ1-2
TGTGCCAGCAGCAAAGCGGGTAGAGCGGGCTACACCTTC
CASSKAGRAGYTF
>-|-|TRBV11-3|TRBJ2-5
TGTGCCAGCAGCCTGGGGCAGCCCGTAGGACAAGAGACCCAGTACTTC
CASSLGQPVGQETQYF
>TRBD1|-|TRBV24-1|TRBJ2-1
TGTGCCACCAGTGATTGGAGAGGACAGGGACACAATGAGCAGTTCTTC
CATSDWRGQGHNEQFF
>-|-|TRBV5-1|TRBJ2-3
TGCGCCAGCAGCTTGGTTGGGCCTAGCACAGATACGCAGTATTTT
CASSLVGPSTDTQYF
>-|-|TRBV7-6|TRBJ2-2
TGTGCCAGCAGCTTAGCCGGACAGAACACCGGGGAGCTGTTTTTT
CASSLAGQNTGELFF
>-|-|TRBV21-1|TRBJ1-6
TGTGCCAGCAGCAAAGTCCGGCGGAATTCACCCCTCCACTTT
CASSKVRRNSPLHF
>-|few|TRBV7-2|TRBJ2-3
TGTGCCTCCGGGATTAGCGGCACAGATACGCAGTATTTT
CASGISGTDTQYF
>TRBD1|-|TRBV19|TRBJ2-4
TGTGCCAGTAGCGCTGAACCGGGACAGCTAAATATTCAGTACTTC
CASSAEPGQLNIQYF
>TRBD1|-|TRBV27|TRBJ2-5
TGTGCCAGCAGTTTACAGGGGGAAGAGACCCAGTACTTC
CASSLQGEETQYF
>TRBD1|-|TRBV10-2|TRBJ1-6
TGCGCCAGCAGCGAACAGGGGAGGAGGTCACCCCTCCACTTT
CASSEQGRRSPLHF
>-|-|TRBV6-5|TRBJ2-7
TGTGCCAGCAGCCCCGGGAGAAGCTCCTACGAGCAGTACTTC
CASSPGRSSYEQYF
>-|-|TRBV6-5|TRBJ2-1
TGTGCCAGCAGTTACTCGAACCAGCGAGCTGAGCAGTTCTTC
CASSYSNQRAEQFF
>TRBD2|-|TRBV5-1|TRBJ2-1
TGCGCCAGCAGCATTGGACTAGCGGCCAGGAATGAGCAGTTCTTC
CASSIGLAARNEQFF
>TRBD2|-|TRBV2|TRBJ2-1
TGTGCCAGCAGTCTCACTAGCGGGGGGACTGAGCAGTTCTTC
CASSLTSGGTEQFF
>TRBD2|-|TRBV3-1/TRBV3-2|TRBJ2-2
TGTGCCAGCAGCCAAGAACCCGGGAGGTCCGGGGAGCTGTTTTTT
CASSQEPGRSGELFF
>-|-|TRBV24-1|TRBJ2-7
TGTGCCACCGCTAAACAGGGCTCCTACGAGCAGTACTTC
CATAKQGSYEQYF